This T cell receptor beta chain was retrieved from a study of STAT5B mutations in CD4+ large granular lymphocyte leukemia. The length of the CDR3 is 13 residues. V was trimmed by 5 bases and J by 1 base, leaving 8 bases between them. The germline CDR1 and CDR2 sequences are SEHNR and FQNEAQ (reference sequence). Here immunoSEQ multiplex PCR was the method, and the copy in TCRdb shows in-frame clones only, minus some. The sample gives 31,000 or so clones, roughly 77% of which show up once; approximately 2% is in the top ten. Study findings and constraints: Less than 30% of private leukemic clonotypes occurred rarely in other patients' non-leukemic repertoires.

With respect to this clone: No antigen is known for it.

The sample consisted of CD4+ T cells from blood buffy coats. This chain uses TRBV7-9 with TRBJ1-1; D is unclear. The clonotype was recovered from a human donor in good health. CDR3 region: CASSREGNTEAFF. The CDR3 DNA reads TGTGCCAGCAGCCGGGAGGGGAACACTGAAGCTTTCTTT.